This T cell receptor (beta chain) was sequenced during a study of OX40 agonist ivuxolimab in advanced cancers. In the study overall: Ivuxolimab, which targeted the costimulatory receptor OX40 (CD134), was an agonistic, fully human IgG2 monoclonal antibody. Intravenous ivuxolimab was administered to patients every 2 weeks at six dose levels: 0.01, 0.1, 0.3, 1.5, 3 and 10 mg/kg. Among the 50 to 55 dose-escalation patients, about 19 had hepatocellular carcinoma, around 15 melanoma, 9 renal cell carcinoma and 9 head and neck cancer. A male proportion of around 83% and a mean age of around 60 years, ranging from about 20 to 80, were recorded for the dose-escalation cohort. Prior anti-PD-1, anti-PD-L1 or anti-CTLA-4 therapy was permitted, and approximately 42% of dose-escalation patients had received checkpoint inhibitors. Partial responses occurred in three dose-escalation patients, of whom one had hepatocellular carcinoma and two had cutaneous melanoma. The point of sequencing TCRbeta in the periphery was to test whether ivuxolimab changed TCR sequence diversity and drove clonal T-cell expansion. The monotherapy dose-escalation portion (N of about 50 patients) of the phase I ivuxolimab trial is reported in the paper. Overall study results and their limits: In the 0.1-3.0 mg/kg groups, partial responders had among the lowest normalized peripheral clonal expansion, particularly in CD8+ T cells. Low levels of normalized T-cell clonal expansion were also shown by some nonresponding patients. After ivuxolimab, expanded clones were on average more numerous among CD8+ T cells than among CD4+ T cells. At doses from 0.1 to 3.0 mg/kg, clonal expansion was seen in both CD4+ and CD8+ blood T cells between baseline and week 6. The antigen specificity of the clonally expanded peripheral T cells was not determined.

V has 4 bases trimmed and J has 6 bases trimmed; junction bases matching no gene number 5. Its CDR3 holds 13 amino acids, cysteine through phenylalanine. CDR3 DNA only is kept here, 39 bases in frame from base 1. CDR1 is given as ENHRY and CDR2 as SYGVKD, both from the germline V gene. The trial excluded patients who had a history of autoimmune disease or were on systemic immunosuppression. Peripheral blood for TCR sequencing was collected from all dose cohorts at baseline, on cycle 4 day 1, and on cycle 7 day 1. Samples came from an open-label, multicenter, first-in-human phase I dose-escalation trial of ivuxolimab. The trial enrolled adults with locally advanced or metastatic head and neck squamous cell, hepatocellular, melanoma or renal cell carcinoma. Before TCR sequencing, CD4+ and CD8+ T cells were separately sorted from peripheral blood. About this clone itself: Its binding antigen is unknown. It has no much larger one-base neighbor in the sample; base qualities were not kept.

Genomic DNA was extracted from sorted cells for sequencing of the TCRbeta CDR3 region. The immunoSEQ Assay was used to sequence the TCRbeta CDR3 regions. What TCRdb holds here is the immuneACCESS table cut down to in-frame rearrangements. Part of the clones is not present; checked against another copy, under half of the missing clones reflect an unresolved V gene, and the others are unexplained. The sample table lists fewer than 85,000 clones, just over 85% of them with a count of one. The ten largest clonotypes hold under 0.75% of the sample. This receptor was obtained from an adult with an advanced solid tumor such as melanoma, head and neck, liver or kidney cancer. This chain joins TRBV10-3 to TRBJ1-1; TRBD1 matches 7 bases in the middle. The input for sequencing was CD4+ or CD8+ T cells sorted from blood, taken in a trial of the OX40 agonist ivuxolimab. The CDR3 protein sequence reads: CAISGDRDAEAFF. At the DNA level, the sequence is TGTGCCATCAGTGGAGACAGGGACGCTGAAGCTTTCTTT.